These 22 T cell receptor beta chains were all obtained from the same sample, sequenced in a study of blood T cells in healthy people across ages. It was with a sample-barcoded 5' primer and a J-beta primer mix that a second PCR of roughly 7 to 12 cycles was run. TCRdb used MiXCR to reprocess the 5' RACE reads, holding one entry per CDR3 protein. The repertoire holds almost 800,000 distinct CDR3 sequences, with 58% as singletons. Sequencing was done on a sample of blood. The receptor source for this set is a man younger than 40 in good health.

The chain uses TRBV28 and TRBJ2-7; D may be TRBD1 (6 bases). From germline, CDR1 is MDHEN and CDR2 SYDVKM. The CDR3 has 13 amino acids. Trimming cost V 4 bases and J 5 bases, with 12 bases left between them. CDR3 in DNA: TGTGCCAGCAGTTCCGGACAGTTAAACGAGCAGTACTTC. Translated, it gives CASSSGQLNEQYF.

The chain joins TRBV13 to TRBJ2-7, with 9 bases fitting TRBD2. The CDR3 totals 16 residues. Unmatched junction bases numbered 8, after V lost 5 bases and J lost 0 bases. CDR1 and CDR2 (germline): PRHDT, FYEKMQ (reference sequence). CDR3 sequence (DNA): TGTGCCAGCAGCCCCGGCGGGAGGGACACCTCCTACGAGCAGTACTTC. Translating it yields CASSPGGRDTSYEQYF.

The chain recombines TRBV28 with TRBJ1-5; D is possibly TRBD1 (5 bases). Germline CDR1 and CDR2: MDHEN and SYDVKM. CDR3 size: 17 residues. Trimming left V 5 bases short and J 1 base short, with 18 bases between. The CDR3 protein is CASSTLRSGVSNQPQHF. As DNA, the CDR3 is TGTGCCAGCAGTACCCTCCGGTCGGGGGTCAGCAATCAGCCCCAGCATTTT. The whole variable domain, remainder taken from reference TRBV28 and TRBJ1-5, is DVKVTQSSRYLVKRTGEKVFLECVQDMDHENMFWYRQDPGLGLRLIYFSYDVKMKEKGDIPEGYSVSREKKERFSLILESASTNQTSMYLCASSTLRSGVSNQPQHFGDGTRLSIL.

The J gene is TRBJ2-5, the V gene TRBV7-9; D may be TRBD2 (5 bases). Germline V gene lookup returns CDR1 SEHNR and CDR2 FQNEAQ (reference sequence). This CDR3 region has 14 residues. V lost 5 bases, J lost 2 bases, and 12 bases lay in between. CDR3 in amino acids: CASSPTLGQETQYF. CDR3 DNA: TGTGCCAGCAGCCCAACACTAGGACAAGAGACCCAGTACTTC.

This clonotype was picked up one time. The CDR3: CASSYLTEHKETQYF. CDR3 sequence (DNA): TGTGCCAGCAGTTATCTGACAGAACACAAAGAGACCCAGTACTTC. The V call is TRBV6-2 or TRBV6-3, the J call TRBJ2-5; possibly TRBD1 for D (5 bases). V lost 3 bases to trimming and J lost 3 bases, with 14 bases between them. The CDR3 sequence is 15 residues long. Germline V gene lookup returns CDR1 MNHEY and CDR2 SVGEGT.

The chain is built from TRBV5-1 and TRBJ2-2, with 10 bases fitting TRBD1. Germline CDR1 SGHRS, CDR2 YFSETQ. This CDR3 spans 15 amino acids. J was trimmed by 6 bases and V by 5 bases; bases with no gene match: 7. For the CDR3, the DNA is TGCGCCAGCAGTACCGGGACAGGGGCGCCCGGGGAGCTGTTTTTT. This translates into CASSTGTGAPGELFF.

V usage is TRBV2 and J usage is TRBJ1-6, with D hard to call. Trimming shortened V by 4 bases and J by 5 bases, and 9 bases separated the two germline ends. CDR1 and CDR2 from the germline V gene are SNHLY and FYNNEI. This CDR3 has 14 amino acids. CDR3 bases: TGTGCCAGCAGTGGGGCAGAGGATAATTCACCCCTCCACTTT. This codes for CASSGAEDNSPLHF.

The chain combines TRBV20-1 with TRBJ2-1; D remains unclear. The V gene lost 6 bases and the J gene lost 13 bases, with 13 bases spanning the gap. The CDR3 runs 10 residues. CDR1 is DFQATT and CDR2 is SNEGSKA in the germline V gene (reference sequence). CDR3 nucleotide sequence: TGCAGTGCCACCATGGGTTTCCAGTTCTTC. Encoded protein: CSATMGFQFF.

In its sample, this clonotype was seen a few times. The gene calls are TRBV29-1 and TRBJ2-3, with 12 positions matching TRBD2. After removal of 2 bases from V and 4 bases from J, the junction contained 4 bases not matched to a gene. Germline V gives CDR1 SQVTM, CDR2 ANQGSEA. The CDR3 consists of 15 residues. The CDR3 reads CSVEPASGRADTQYF. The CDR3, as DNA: TGCAGCGTTGAACCGGCTAGCGGGAGGGCAGATACGCAGTATTTT.

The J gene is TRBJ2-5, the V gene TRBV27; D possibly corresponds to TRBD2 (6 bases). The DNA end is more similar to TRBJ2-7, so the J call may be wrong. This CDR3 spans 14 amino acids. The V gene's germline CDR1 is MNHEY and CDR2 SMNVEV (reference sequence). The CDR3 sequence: CASKSASVPYEQYF. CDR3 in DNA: TGTGCCAGCAAGTCGGCTAGCGTCCCCTACGAGCAGTACTTC.

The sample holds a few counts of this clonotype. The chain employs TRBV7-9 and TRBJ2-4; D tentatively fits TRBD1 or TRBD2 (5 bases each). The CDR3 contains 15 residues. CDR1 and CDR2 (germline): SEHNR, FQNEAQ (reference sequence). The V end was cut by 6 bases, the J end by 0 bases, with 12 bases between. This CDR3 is CASSGDGLAKNIQYF. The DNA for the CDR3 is TGTGCCAGCAGTGGGGACGGGTTAGCCAAAAACATTCAGTACTTC. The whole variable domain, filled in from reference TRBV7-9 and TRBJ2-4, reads DTGVSQNPRHKITKRGQNVTFRCDPISEHNRLYWYRQTLGQGPEFLTYFQNEAQLEKSRLLSDRFSAERPKGSFSTLEIQRTEQGDSAMYLCASSGDGLAKNIQYFGAGTRLSVL.

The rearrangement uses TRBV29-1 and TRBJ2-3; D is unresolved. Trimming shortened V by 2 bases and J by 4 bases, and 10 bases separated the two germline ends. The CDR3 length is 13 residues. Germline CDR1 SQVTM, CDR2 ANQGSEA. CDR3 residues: CSVETAVPDTQYF. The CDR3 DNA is TGCAGCGTTGAAACCGCGGTCCCAGATACGCAGTATTTT.

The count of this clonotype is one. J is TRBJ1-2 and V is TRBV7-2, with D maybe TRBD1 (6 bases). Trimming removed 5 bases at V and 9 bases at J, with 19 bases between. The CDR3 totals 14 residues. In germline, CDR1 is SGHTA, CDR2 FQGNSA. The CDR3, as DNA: TGTGCCAGCAGCACTGGGGGCGAGGGTGTGCGCTACACCTTC. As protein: CASSTGGEGVRYTF.

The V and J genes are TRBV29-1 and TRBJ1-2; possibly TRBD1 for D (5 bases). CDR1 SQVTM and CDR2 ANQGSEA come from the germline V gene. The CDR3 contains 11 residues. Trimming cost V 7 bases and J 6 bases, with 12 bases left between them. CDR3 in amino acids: CSGLQADGYTF. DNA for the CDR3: TGCAGCGGATTACAGGCGGATGGCTACACCTTC.

DNA of the CDR3: TGTGCCAGCACCGGGGGGCGGAGCTCCTACAATGAGCAGTTCTTC. Translation gives CASTGGRSSYNEQFF. The rearrangement joins TRBV3-1 to TRBJ2-1; perhaps TRBD2 as D (7 bases). The germline gives CDR1 LGHDT, CDR2 YNNKEL (reference sequence). The V end lost 7 bases, the J end lost 0 bases, and 13 bases lay between the germline ends. The CDR3 spans 15 residues.

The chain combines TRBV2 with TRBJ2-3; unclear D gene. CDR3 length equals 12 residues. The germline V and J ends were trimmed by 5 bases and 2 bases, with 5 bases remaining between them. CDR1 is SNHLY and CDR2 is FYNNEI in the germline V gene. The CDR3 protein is CASSINTDTQYF. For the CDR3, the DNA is TGTGCCAGCAGTATAAACACAGATACGCAGTATTTT. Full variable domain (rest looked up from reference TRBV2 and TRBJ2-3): EPEVTQTPSHQVTQMGQEVILRCVPISNHLYFYWYRQILGQKVEFLVSFYNNEISEKSEIFDDQFSVERPDGSNFTLKIRSTKLEDSAMYFCASSINTDTQYFGPGTRLTVL.

The CDR3 sequence is CASSPGTRTLQYF. The CDR3 nucleotides read TGTGCCAGCAGCCCTGGGACACGAACGTTGCAGTACTTC. The chain is built from TRBV7-9 and TRBJ2-5, with D possibly TRBD1 on 6 matching bases. The CDR3 loop spans 13 amino acids. Germline CDR1 is SEHNR and CDR2 is FQNEAQ (reference sequence). Trimming stripped 5 bases from V and 11 bases from J, with 18 bases between.

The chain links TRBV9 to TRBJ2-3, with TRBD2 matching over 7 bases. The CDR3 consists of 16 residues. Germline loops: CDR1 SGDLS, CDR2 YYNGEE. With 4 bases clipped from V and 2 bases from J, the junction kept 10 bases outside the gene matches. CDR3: CASSRLPRDYTDTQYF. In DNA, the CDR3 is TGTGCCAGCAGCCGCCTACCCCGGGACTACACAGATACGCAGTATTTT.

CDR3 bases: TGCAGTGCTAGGGGGTCCAACACAGATACGCAGTATTTT. Its translation: CSARGSNTDTQYF. The gene calls are TRBV20-1 and TRBJ2-3; D call uncertain. This CDR3 is 13 amino acids long. Germline CDR1 and CDR2: DFQATT and SNEGSKA (reference sequence). With 3 bases removed from V and 2 bases from J, the gap between germline ends came to 9 bases.

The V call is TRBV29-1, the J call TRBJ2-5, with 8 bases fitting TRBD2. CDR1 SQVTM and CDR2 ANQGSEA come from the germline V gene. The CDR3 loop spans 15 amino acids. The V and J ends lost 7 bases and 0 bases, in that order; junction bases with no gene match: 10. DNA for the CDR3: TGCAGCGGCCAACGGGGGGGCACTTACCAAGAGACCCAGTACTTC. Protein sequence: CSGQRGGTYQETQYF.

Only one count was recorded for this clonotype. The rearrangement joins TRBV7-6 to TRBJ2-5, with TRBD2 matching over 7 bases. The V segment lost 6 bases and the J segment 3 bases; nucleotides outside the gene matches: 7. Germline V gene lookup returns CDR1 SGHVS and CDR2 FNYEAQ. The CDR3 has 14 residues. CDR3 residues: CASRERGYKETQYF. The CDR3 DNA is TGTGCCAGCAGGGAGCGGGGCTACAAAGAGACCCAGTACTTC.

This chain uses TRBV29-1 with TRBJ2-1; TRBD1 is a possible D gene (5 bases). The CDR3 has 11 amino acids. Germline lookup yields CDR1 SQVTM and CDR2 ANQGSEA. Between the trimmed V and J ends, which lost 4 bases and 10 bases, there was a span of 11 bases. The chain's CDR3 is CSVAQGHEQFF. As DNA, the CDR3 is TGCAGCGTTGCTCAGGGCCACGAGCAGTTCTTC.